This T cell receptor beta chain is from a study of response to subunit inactivated influenza vaccine. This clonotype was counted many times. Its antigen is not identified. Study-wide results and caveats: That few new T cells are recruited by each seasonal influenza vaccination was the authors' suggestion.

TCRdb re-called the RT-PCR reads with MiXCR, one entry per CDR3 protein. This sample yields some 500,000 distinct CDR3 sequences, of which about an eighth are seen a single time; roughly 13% belongs to the top ten. Deletions cut 2 bases from V and 1 base from J, with 14 bases between. Per the germline V gene, CDR1 is SGHTA and CDR2 is FQGNSA. The CDR3 is 16 amino acids. The sample consisted of PBMCs from blood, taken 35 to 45 days after vaccination. This TCR came from a man aged 50-60 years who received an inactivated influenza vaccine. This chain joins TRBV7-2 and TRBJ1-1, with D uncertain. CDR3 sequence reads: CASSLPRPGGNTEAFF. For the CDR3, the DNA is TGTGCCAGCAGCTTACCACGGCCCGGAGGGAACACTGAAGCTTTCTTT.